Presented here are 27 T cell receptor beta chains from one specimen sequenced in a study of T-cell memory formation after mild COVID-19 (dated by TCRdb to the early 2020s). The library was generated by 5' RACE. The reads were generated on an Illumina NovaSeq 6000. In TCRdb, the public reads were trimmed at Q25 with fastp and aligned with MiXCR, with productive beta chains retained. Rows with one shared CDR3 protein collapse into an entry with the most common genes and DNA. This sample comprises 350,000 to 400,000 distinct CDR3 sequences, 20% to 25% of them detected only once. The ten largest clones add up to about an eighth of the sample. Sequenced input: PBMCs or a T cell subset sorted from them (not recorded which). These receptors came from an adult woman who had mild COVID-19 (a few samples of this study predate the infection). The sample titles of this study are shuffled in the database, so cell type and time point are left out; the donor was told from shared clones.

This clonotype was seen more than once but under ten times. The CDR3 here is CASSVEGVTSTDTQYF. In DNA form, the CDR3 reads TGTGCCAGCAGCGTAGAAGGGGTCACCAGCACAGATACGCAGTATTTT. The rearrangement uses TRBV9 and TRBJ2-3; D perhaps matches TRBD1 (5 bases). Germline-derived CDR1 and CDR2 are SGDLS and YYNGEE. Trimming stripped 0 bases from V and 0 bases from J, with 11 bases between. This CDR3 is 16 amino acids long.

The chain combines TRBV12-3 or TRBV12-4 with TRBJ2-1; D perhaps matches TRBD2 (6 bases). Trimming pared 4 bases from V and 7 bases from J, leaving 17 bases between. This CDR3 contains 15 residues. CDR3 in DNA: TGTGCCAGCAGTTCCCCCGTTGATAGCGGTAATGAGCAGTTCTTC. This gives the protein CASSSPVDSGNEQFF.

This clonotype was recorded many times. V gene TRBV6-4 combines with J gene TRBJ2-5; 9 nucleotides line up with TRBD2. This CDR3 is built from 15 residues. V shed 5 bases, J shed 4 bases, and the junction held 8 bases outside the gene matches. Germline V gives CDR1 MRHNA, CDR2 SNTAGT. The CDR3: CASSPHSGSGETQYF. CDR3 bases: TGTGCCAGCAGTCCACATAGCGGGAGCGGAGAGACCCAGTACTTC.

This chain links TRBV9 with TRBJ2-5; the D is unclear. Trimming shortened V by 0 bases and J by 1 base, and 4 bases separated the two germline ends. This CDR3 region has 13 residues. CDR1 and CDR2 from the germline V gene are SGDLS and YYNGEE. The CDR3 sequence: CASSVGFQETQYF. DNA of the CDR3: TGTGCCAGCAGCGTAGGGTTCCAAGAGACCCAGTACTTC.

The table lists this clonotype with a few counts. The chain links TRBV10-3 to TRBJ1-2; 8 positions match TRBD1. Germline CDR1 ENHRY, CDR2 SYGVKD. V lost 0 bases and J lost 7; bases outside the gene matches: 13. This CDR3 is built from 17 residues. In DNA, the CDR3 is TGTGCCATCAGTGAGTCCAACTTGGCCAGGGGGCAGGGTGGCTACACCTTC. It codes for CAISESNLARGQGGYTF.

The gene calls are TRBV5-4 and TRBJ1-5; D remains ambiguous. Trimming cost V 0 bases and J 1 base, with 8 bases left between them. This CDR3 has 15 amino acids. The germline V gene has CDR1 SGHNT and CDR2 YYREEE (reference sequence). The CDR3 region is CASSLGQDSNQPQHF. CDR3 sequence (DNA): TGTGCCAGCAGCTTGGGGCAGGACAGCAATCAGCCCCAGCATTTT.

This chain links TRBV18 with TRBJ2-7; no firm D call. The CDR3 runs to 12 residues. Trimming took 1 base from V and 5 from J, leaving 6 bases between them. Germline V CDR1 and CDR2: KGHSH, LQKENI. CDR3: CASSPRGDEQYF. DNA for the CDR3: TGTGCCAGCTCACCACGAGGAGACGAGCAGTACTTC.

The rearrangement joins TRBV24-1 to TRBJ2-5; 11 nucleotides align to TRBD1. Germline V gene data show CDR1 as KGHDR and CDR2 as SFDVKD. The CDR3 has 15 amino acids. Unmatched junction bases numbered 8, after V lost 7 bases and J lost 5 bases. CDR3 residues: CATSRRGTGGETQYF. The CDR3 DNA reads as TGTGCCACCAGCCGCCGTGGGACAGGGGGGGAGACCCAGTACTTC.

The chain combines TRBV7-6 with TRBJ2-1, with 15 positions matching TRBD2. Germline CDR1 reads SGHVS; CDR2 reads FNYEAQ. The length of the CDR3 is 17 residues. The junction had 5 bases not matched to a gene; V was cut back by 5 bases and J by 3 bases. The CDR3 coding sequence is TGTGCCAGCAGCCCTACGGGACTAGCGGGAGGCTACAATGAGCAGTTCTTC. It translates to CASSPTGLAGGYNEQFF.

This chain uses TRBV4-1 with TRBJ1-1; perhaps TRBD1 as D (6 bases). The length of the CDR3 is 18 residues. V was trimmed by 6 bases and J by 2 bases, leaving 25 bases between them. Germline CDR1 MGHRA, CDR2 YSYEKL. The chain's CDR3 is CASSTSYRAPGLNTEAFF. The CDR3 nucleotides read TGCGCCAGCAGTACGTCATACAGGGCCCCCGGCCTTAACACTGAAGCTTTCTTT.

V usage is TRBV30 and J usage is TRBJ2-7, with TRBD1 matching over 7 bases. The CDR3 covers 12 residues. J gave up 3 bases and V 4 bases, and 3 bases lay outside the gene matches. In germline, CDR1 is GTSNPN, CDR2 SVGIG (reference sequence). The CDR3 sequence: CAWNRDSYEQYF. CDR3 bases: TGTGCCTGGAACCGGGACAGCTACGAGCAGTACTTC.

The rearrangement uses TRBV7-2 and TRBJ2-1, with unresolved D. Germline loops: CDR1 SGHTA, CDR2 FQGNSA. The V gene lost 2 bases and the J gene lost 9 bases, with 8 bases spanning the gap. The CDR3 is 12 amino acids. The DNA of the CDR3 is TGTGCCAGCAGCTTATCCTTGATTGAGCAGTTCTTC. Translating it yields CASSLSLIEQFF.

The chain is built from TRBV7-9 and TRBJ2-1, with TRBD2 matching 7 bases. The CDR3 is made up of 14 amino acids. With 7 bases clipped from V and 2 bases from J, the junction kept 5 bases outside the gene matches. Germline V gives CDR1 SEHNR, CDR2 FQNEAQ (reference sequence). The CDR3 DNA is TGTGCCAGCATCACGGGGGGAGCCTACAATGAGCAGTTCTTC. Protein sequence: CASITGGAYNEQFF.

The J gene is TRBJ2-5, the V gene TRBV2, with unresolved D. V was pared by 3 bases and J by 7 bases, with 6 bases between. Germline assignment: CDR1 SNHLY and CDR2 FYNNEI. This CDR3 spans 11 amino acids. CDR3 coding DNA: TGTGCCAGCAGTGATGAAGGGACCCAGTACTTC. Its protein is CASSDEGTQYF.

J is TRBJ2-3 and V is TRBV4-2; tentative D call: TRBD2 (6 bases). The germline V and J ends were trimmed by 4 bases and 1 base, with 15 bases remaining between them. Looked up from germline, CDR1 is LGHNA and CDR2 is YNFKEQ. This CDR3 comprises 16 residues. In nucleotides, the CDR3 is TGTGCCAGCAGCCTCGGAGGGTGGGACGGCACAGATACGCAGTATTTT. It yields the protein CASSLGGWDGTDTQYF.

The J gene is TRBJ2-1, the V gene TRBV5-1; the match to TRBD2 covers 9 bases. The CDR3 length is 15 residues. Trimming removed 3 bases from V and 10 bases from J; junction bases left unmatched: 11. Looked up from germline, CDR1 is SGHRS and CDR2 is YFSETQ. CDR3 coding DNA: TGCGCCAGCAGCTCCGCGGGACTAGCCGACGAGGAGCAGTTCTTC. Translated, it gives CASSSAGLADEEQFF. Full variable domain (remainder filled in from reference TRBV5-1 and TRBJ2-1): KAGVTQTPRYLIKTRGQQVTLSCSPISGHRSVSWYQQTPGQGLQFLFEYFSETQRNKGNFPGRFSGRQFSNSRSEMNVSTLELGDSALYLCASSSAGLADEEQFFGPGTRLTVL.

This clonotype turned up a few times. The rearrangement uses TRBV4-1 and TRBJ1-1; D may be TRBD1 (6 bases). Germline loops: CDR1 MGHRA, CDR2 YSYEKL. The V end was cut by 3 bases, the J end by 6 bases, with 8 bases between. The CDR3 is 12 amino acids. CDR3 loop: CASSQGGPEAFF. As DNA, the CDR3 is TGCGCCAGCAGCCAGGGGGGGCCTGAAGCTTTCTTT.

This clonotype was recorded a few times. V usage is TRBV7-8 and J usage is TRBJ2-7; D remains ambiguous. Trimming shortened V by 1 base and J by 6 bases, and 10 bases separated the two germline ends. This CDR3 is 13 amino acids long. CDR1 is SGHVS and CDR2 is FQNEAQ in the germline V gene. CDR3 DNA: TGTGCCAGCAGCTTAGTGGGCACTCGCGAGCAGTACTTC. Its protein is CASSLVGTREQYF.

The J gene is TRBJ1-2, the V gene TRBV20-1; D uncertain. The germline V gene has CDR1 DFQATT and CDR2 SNEGSKA (reference sequence). This CDR3 has 13 residues. V was pared by 0 bases and J by 4 bases, with 9 bases between. The CDR3, as DNA: TGCAGTGCTAGAGATCCCACCTTCTATGGCTACACCTTC. Translated: CSARDPTFYGYTF.

The gene calls are TRBV18 and TRBJ1-2; D is ambiguous. This CDR3 region has 14 residues. V shed 1 base and J shed 3 bases, with 9 bases lying between them. Germline loops: CDR1 KGHSH, CDR2 LQKENI. DNA of the CDR3: TGTGCCAGCTCACCACTGCCAGGCGACTATGGCTACACCTTC. Its protein is CASSPLPGDYGYTF. Using reference TRBV18 and TRBJ1-2 for the parts outside the CDR3, the full variable domain is NAGVMQNPRHLVRRRGQEARLRCSPMKGHSHVYWYRQLPEEGLKFMVYLQKENIIDESGMPKERFSAEFPKEGPSILRIQQVVRGDSAAYFCASSPLPGDYGYTFGSGTRLTVV.

This clonotype was seen a handful of times. The chain combines TRBV5-1 with TRBJ2-2; D is unclear. The CDR3 spans 16 residues. The germline gives CDR1 SGHRS, CDR2 YFSETQ. Trimming pared 0 bases from V and 1 base from J, leaving 10 bases between. In nucleotides, the CDR3 is TGCGCCAGCAGCTTGGTCGGCCGGATGAACACCGGGGAGCTGTTTTTT. As protein: CASSLVGRMNTGELFF.

CDR3 bases: TGTGCCATCAGTGACATAGGATACGGGGAGCTGTTTTTT. This translates into CAISDIGYGELFF. The chain uses TRBV10-3 and TRBJ2-2; D is ambiguous. There are 13 residues in the CDR3. V was shortened by 3 bases and J by 7 bases, with 9 bases between the two germline ends. Germline assignment: CDR1 ENHRY and CDR2 SYGVKD.

The V and J genes are TRBV29-1 and TRBJ2-7; tentatively, D is TRBD2 (5 bases). Germline V gene data show CDR1 as SQVTM and CDR2 as ANQGSEA. The CDR3 sequence is 16 residues long. V was pared by 3 bases and J by 3 bases, with 21 bases between. CDR3 loop: CSVEVPRTLWLYEQYF. CDR3 nucleotides: TGCAGCGTTGAGGTTCCGAGGACTCTGTGGCTCTACGAGCAGTACTTC.

This chain connects TRBV3-1 to TRBJ2-3, with TRBD2 identical over 8 bases. The length of the CDR3 is 17 residues. The V segment lost 3 bases and the J segment 0 bases; nucleotides outside the gene matches: 8. Germline V gives CDR1 LGHDT, CDR2 YNNKEL (reference sequence). The CDR3 bases are TGTGCCAGCAGCCAGCCGTGGGGCGGGAGGAGCACAGATACGCAGTATTTT. It codes for CASSQPWGGRSTDTQYF.

This clonotype was observed a handful of times. The chain has TRBV9 and TRBJ2-7, with 9 positions matching TRBD2. CDR1 SGDLS and CDR2 YYNGEE come from the germline V gene. V was clipped by 3 bases and J by 0 bases; unmatched bases: 7. The CDR3 has 16 residues. CDR3 loop: CASSAGTSLSSYEQYF. CDR3 bases: TGTGCCAGCAGCGCCGGGACTAGCCTTAGCTCCTACGAGCAGTACTTC.

The V and J genes are TRBV15 and TRBJ1-6; D remains unclear. Germline V gene data show CDR1 as LNHNV and CDR2 as YYDKDF (reference sequence). V lost 5 bases, J lost 4 bases, and 15 bases lay in between. There are 16 residues in the CDR3. In nucleotides, the CDR3 is TGTGCCACCAGCGGCTCAGGAGTGGCTTATAATTCACCCCTCCACTTT. This codes for CATSGSGVAYNSPLHF.

The table lists this clonotype with a few counts. The chain joins TRBV20-1 to TRBJ2-7; the match to TRBD2 covers 8 bases. Looked up from germline, CDR1 is DFQATT and CDR2 is SNEGSKA (reference sequence). The CDR3 has 16 amino acids. J gave up 1 base and V 1 base, and 9 bases lay outside the gene matches. CDR3 region: CSARARKRGPSYEQYF. Here the CDR3 DNA reads TGCAGTGCTAGAGCCCGGAAGCGGGGGCCTTCCTACGAGCAGTACTTC.